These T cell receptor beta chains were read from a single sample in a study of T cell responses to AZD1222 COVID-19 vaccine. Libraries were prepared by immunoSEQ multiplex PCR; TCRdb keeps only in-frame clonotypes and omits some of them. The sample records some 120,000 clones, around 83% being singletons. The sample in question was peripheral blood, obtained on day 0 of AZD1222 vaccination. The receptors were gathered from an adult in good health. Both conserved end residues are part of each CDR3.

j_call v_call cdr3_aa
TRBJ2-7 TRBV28 CASSYDSSYEQYF
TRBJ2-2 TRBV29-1 CSPLDSCTGELFF
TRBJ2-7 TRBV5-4 CASSVGQWRSYEQYF
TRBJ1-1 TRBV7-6 CASSLRQGLPEAFF
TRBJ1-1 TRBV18 CASSLTDENTEAFF
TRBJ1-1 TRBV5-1 CASTGNRVKTEAFF
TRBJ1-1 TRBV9 CASSPSWVRTEAFF
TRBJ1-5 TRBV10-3 CAISEGDRINDQPQHF
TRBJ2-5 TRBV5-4 CASSPRRGAQETQYF
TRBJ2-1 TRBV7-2 CASSPSNREQFF
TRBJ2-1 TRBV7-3 CASSSGQGPYNEQFF
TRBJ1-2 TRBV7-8 CASSLAFGDTYGYTF
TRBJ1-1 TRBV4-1 CASKDRGGTEAFF
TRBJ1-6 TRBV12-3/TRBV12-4 CASSLGRNSPLHF
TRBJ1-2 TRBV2 CASSEWGAQGYTF
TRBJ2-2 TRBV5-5 CASSLDFSVLNTGELFF
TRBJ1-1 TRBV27 CASRGGTQTNTEAFF
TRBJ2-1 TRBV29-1 CSGFSYNEQFF
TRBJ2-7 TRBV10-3 CAIRLELGSDEQYF
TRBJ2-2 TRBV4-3 CASSQDGPRPGELFF
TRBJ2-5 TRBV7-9 CASSLKRLRQETQYF
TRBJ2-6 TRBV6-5 CASSLTGANVLTF
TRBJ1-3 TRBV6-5 CASSPGRGSGNTIYF
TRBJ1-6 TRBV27 CASSLYRAHSSPLHF
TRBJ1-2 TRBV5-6 CASSHWDRVNYGYTF
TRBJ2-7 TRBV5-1 CASSLGAGSYEQYF
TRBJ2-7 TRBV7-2 CASSLYAGLSYEQYF
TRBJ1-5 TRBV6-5 CASRPEKDQPQHF
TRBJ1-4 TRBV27 CASSLSAVTNEKLFF
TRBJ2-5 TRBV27 CASSLTWRGRGETQYF
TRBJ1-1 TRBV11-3 CASSYTTNTEAFF
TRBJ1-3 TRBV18 CASSPSPWSGGNTIYF
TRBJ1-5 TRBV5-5 CASSLTGIRNQPQHF
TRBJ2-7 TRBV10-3 CAISDRGGAAHEQYF
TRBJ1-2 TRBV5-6 CASSLEGEVGVTF
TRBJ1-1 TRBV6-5 CASKHSGGEAFF
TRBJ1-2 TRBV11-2 CASSAVGFYGYTF
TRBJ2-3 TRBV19 CASSIVSGTDTQYF
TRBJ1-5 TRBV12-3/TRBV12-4 CASSFNNQPQHF
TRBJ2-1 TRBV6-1 CASSEVVRGYVEQFF
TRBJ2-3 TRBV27 CASSLSGRHTDTQYF
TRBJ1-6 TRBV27 CASSFYLDSPLHF
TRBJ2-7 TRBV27 CASSLNPTSSYEQYF
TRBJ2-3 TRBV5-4 CASSLSGRFDTQYF
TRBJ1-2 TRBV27 CASSSARGPYGYTF
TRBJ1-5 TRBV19 CASSTRTGYGQPQHF
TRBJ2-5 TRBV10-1 CASSKSEGGGETQYF
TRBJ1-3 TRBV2 CASTKDRAGNTIYF
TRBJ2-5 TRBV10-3 CAISENLAGEEGSEETQYF
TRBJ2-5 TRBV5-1 CASSPTSGGPRETQYF
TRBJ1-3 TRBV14 CASSRFTGVDTIYF
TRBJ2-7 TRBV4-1 CASSSGGGPHEQYF
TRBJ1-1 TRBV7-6 CASSFTGTNTEAFF
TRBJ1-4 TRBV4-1 CASSQGLPSGSKLFF
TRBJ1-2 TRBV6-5 CATTLAGEGGYTF
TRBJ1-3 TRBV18 CASSPPGQGSNTIYF
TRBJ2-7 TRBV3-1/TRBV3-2 CASSQAGTSVSEQYF
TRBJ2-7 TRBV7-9 CASSGAGGGFYEQYF
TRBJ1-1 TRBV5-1 CASSSNPGGPGTEAFF